This TCR beta chain was profiled in a study of T cell responses to AZD1222 COVID-19 vaccine. Data came from immunoSEQ multiplex PCR; TCRdb stores just in-frame clones and leaves some out. This repertoire shows over 95,000 clones, approximately 90% found once; its top ten account for approximately 7%. The CDR3 length is 15 residues. V lost 6 bases, J lost 9 bases, and 18 bases lay in between. CDR1 and CDR2 from the germline V gene are LNHDA and SQIVND (reference sequence). The V gene is TRBV19, the J gene TRBJ1-6; D might be TRBD1 (5 bases). The receptor's source is an adult in good health. The sample here was peripheral blood, taken on day 0 of AZD1222 vaccination. CDR3 DNA: TGTGCCAGTAGCGAGGGGCAAGTAGAGTTTTCACCCCTCCACTTT. Translating gives CASSEGQVEFSPLHF.